Listed below are T cell receptor beta chains from one sample, sequenced in a study of technical replicates of blood from a few donors. This table comes from immunoSEQ multiplex PCR, and its TCRdb copy is limited to in-frame clones, with some not included. This table has over 75,000 clones, approximately 96% appearing once. Sequenced material: T cells isolated from PBMCs. These TCRs come from a human donor in good health. The CDR3 runs from the conserved cysteine through the conserved F or W. Each record gives: CDR3 protein, CDR3 DNA, V gene, D gene, clone size, J gene. A D gene is named only where the DNA matches it firmly. Clone size is not always given. Where it is, it says once, few, many or a class for expanded clones.

CDR3: CSARDQDTQYF
DNA: TGCAGTGCTAGAGATCAAGATACGCAGTATTTT
V: TRBV20-1
D: NA
size: NA
J: TRBJ2-3

CDR3: CASSQVRGASYEQYF
DNA: TGCGCCAGCAGCCAAGTCCGCGGGGCTTCCTACGAGCAGTACTTC
V: TRBV4-1
D: NA
size: NA
J: TRBJ2-7

CDR3: CASRRQGTADQPQHF
DNA: TGTGCCAGCAGGCGACAGGGGACGGCGGATCAGCCCCAGCATTTT
V: TRBV6-1
D: TRBD1
size: NA
J: TRBJ1-5

CDR3: CASSIGTPYGYTF
DNA: TGTGCCAGTAGCATTGGGACACCCTATGGCTACACCTTC
V: TRBV19
D: NA
size: few
J: TRBJ1-2

CDR3: CASPPPTSGDADTQYF
DNA: TGCGCCAGCCCCCCCCCGACTAGCGGGGATGCGGATACGCAGTATTTT
V: TRBV10-1
D: TRBD2
size: NA
J: TRBJ2-3

CDR3: CASSQDGDSYSNQPQHF
DNA: TGCGCCAGCAGCCAAGATGGGGACAGCTATAGCAATCAGCCCCAGCATTTT
V: TRBV4-1
D: TRBD1
size: medium-sized
J: TRBJ1-5

CDR3: CASSLQGYGYTF
DNA: TGTGCCAGCAGTCTTCAGGGCTATGGCTACACCTTC
V: TRBV6-1
D: NA
size: few
J: TRBJ1-2

CDR3: CASSLGIRSGGKNYNEQFF
DNA: TGTGCCAGCAGCTTAGGGATAAGGTCTGGGGGCAAGAACTACAATGAGCAGTTCTTC
V: TRBV7-9
D: NA
size: NA
J: TRBJ2-1

CDR3: CASSPGTDGEQFF
DNA: TGTGCCAGCAGCCCGGGGACAGATGGGGAGCAGTTCTTC
V: TRBV7-6
D: TRBD1
size: once
J: TRBJ2-1

CDR3: CASSRLAGDDTGELFF
DNA: TGTGCCAGCAGCCGTCTAGCGGGAGACGACACCGGGGAGCTGTTTTTT
V: TRBV28
D: TRBD2
size: NA
J: TRBJ2-2

CDR3: CSVEGPEAGKGANVLTF
DNA: TGCAGCGTTGAAGGCCCCGAAGCAGGGAAGGGGGCCAACGTCCTGACTTTC
V: TRBV29-1
D: NA
size: NA
J: TRBJ2-6

CDR3: CAISESAGGTDTQYF
DNA: TGTGCCATCAGTGAGTCAGCGGGGGGCACGGATACGCAGTATTTT
V: TRBV10-3
D: TRBD2
size: once
J: TRBJ2-3

CDR3: CASSPTGPPDTQYF
DNA: TGTGCCAGTAGCCCGACAGGGCCACCAGATACGCAGTATTTT
V: TRBV19
D: TRBD1
size: NA
J: TRBJ2-3

CDR3: CASSLSPIPPTDTQYF
DNA: TGTGCCAGCAGCTTGAGTCCCATACCGCCCACAGATACGCAGTATTTT
V: TRBV11-2
D: NA
size: NA
J: TRBJ2-3

CDR3: CASSPIANSNYGYTF
DNA: TGTGCCAGCTCACCAATTGCTAACTCTAACTATGGCTACACCTTC
V: TRBV18
D: NA
size: NA
J: TRBJ1-2

CDR3: CASSDLTGGYEKLFF
DNA: TGTGCCAGCAGTGACCTGACAGGGGGCTATGAAAAACTGTTTTTT
V: TRBV6-1
D: TRBD1
size: once
J: TRBJ1-4

CDR3: CASSPGQAFYGYTF
DNA: TGTGCCAGCAGTCCAGGACAGGCTTTCTATGGCTACACCTTC
V: TRBV28
D: TRBD1
size: NA
J: TRBJ1-2

CDR3: CASSPGLAGDEQYF
DNA: TGCGCCAGCAGTCCTGGACTAGCGGGGGACGAGCAGTACTTC
V: TRBV10-1
D: TRBD2
size: NA
J: TRBJ2-7